This T cell receptor (beta chain) was obtained from a study of T cells after posttransplantation cyclophosphamide (TCRdb year 2016). In terms of the full investigation: Using TRB sequencing, the study followed how the T cell repertoire rebuilt after myeloablative bone marrow transplantation with posttransplantation cyclophosphamide given as GVHD prophylaxis. Antigen receptor sequencing covered samples from 30 to 40 PTCy-treated patients and 15 to 20 of their related bone marrow donors. Blood from all 30 or so PTCy patients who had 1-year posttransplant specimens underwent TRB sequencing. In 3 patients, TRB sequencing was also performed on up to 3 more blood samples taken 2 to 5.2 years after transplant, and in 4 patients, pretransplant blood was also TRB-sequenced. Because TRA and TRB clonality correlated tightly in 8 to 10 samples, the subsequent TCR analyses were limited to TRB only. Public TRB sequences were searched against a database of over 3,500 sequences associated with responses to pathogens, tumor antigens, self-antigens and alloantigens.

In light of the paper, this sample's treatment or condition label describes: high-dose cyclophosphamide on days +3 and +4 as single-agent GVHD prophylaxis. Patients in the PTCy group got busulfan and fludarabine conditioning, a marrow graft from a related or unrelated donor, and cyclophosphamide on days +3 and +4. PTCy-treated patients were drawn from a prospective multi-institutional clinical trial. Mononuclear cells from peripheral blood and bone marrow were separated by Ficoll-Hypaque density centrifugation and then cryopreserved. FACS on a FACSAria II was used to sort CD4+ and CD8+ T cells, including the naive and memory subsets. TRB sequencing used genomic DNA with the immunoSEQ assay at survey resolution or the hsTCRB kit. The study's own analysis went as follows. The immunoSEQ software handled initial read processing, and the LymphoSeq R package was used for repertoire analyses. For each TRB dataset, clonality was calculated as 1 minus normalized Shannon entropy, and the Gini coefficient was computed as well. To infer phenotypes in unsorted samples, TRB sequences from sorted subsets of the recipient or donor were mapped onto the unsorted samples of the same recipient. TCRdb holds this immuneACCESS table with in-frame rearrangements only. Some clones are missing; in checked studies, unresolved V genes explain under half, and the rest has no known cause. V, J and clone size are those of that table, while D and trimming were read from the DNA. The sample table shows some 6,200 clones, and more than 90% are seen once. In total, the top ten clones hold 4.5% of the sample.

A single count supports this clone. There is no known antigen for this receptor. Base qualities are not recorded, but no much larger clone differs from it by a single base. The investigation overall reported the following: The TRB repertoires of T cells infiltrating skin or GI tract showed only limited overlap with the TRB repertoires of T cells in blood. Donor-recipient similarity was low at 1-2 months but increased during the first year, and donor CD8+ memory clones often dominated later blood repertoires. Across the approximately 45 patients, TRB clonality was highly associated with recipient CMV seropositivity and CMV reactivation, and diversity with PTCy was similar to that in the CNI/methotrexate controls.

Trimming at the junction amounts to 5 bases on V and 4 bases on J, and the germline ends lie 16 bases apart. Spanning cysteine to phenylalanine, the CDR3 consists of 15 amino acids. The read is trimmed to its CDR3 DNA, 45 bases read in frame from base 1. According to the germline V gene, CDR1 reads SGHVS and CDR2 reads FNYEAQ. The sequence was collected from a male patient between 60 and 69 years old who received an allogeneic stem cell transplant from a related donor and was CMV-positive. After a transplant, some T cells may be the graft donor's own cells. In this chain, TRBV7-6 is recombined with TRBJ2-3; the D call is possibly TRBD1 or TRBD2, each sharing 5 bases. Sample: CD8+ T cells sorted from blood, taken after allogeneic stem cell transplant with posttransplant cyclophosphamide. This receptor has the CDR3 CASSLGAGLADTQYF. The bases are TGTGCCAGCAGCCTAGGGGCAGGACTCGCAGATACGCAGTATTTT.